This TCR beta chain appears in the sequencing data of a study of blood T cell repertoires in COVID-19. Study information: Whether acute or convalescent, the COVID-19 samples came from the United States, Italy and Spain. Nucleic acid was either cDNA or gDNA, and it came from T cells, B-cell-depleted T cells, or PBMCs.

As originally analysed: Researchers report that nucleated cell counts were estimated from reference gene primer amplification. Clones were sequenced by immunoSEQ multiplex PCR, and TCRdb holds only the in-frame ones, with some missing. V and J calls and clone size follow that table, whereas D and trimming were derived from the DNA. The repertoire holds under 150,000 clones, with approximately 68% as singletons. Sequenced sample: peripheral blood. This receptor was obtained from a woman in her 70s with acute or convalescent COVID-19.

CDR3 DNA: TGTGCCACCAGTGATCCGGCCGACAGGGGAGAGACCCAGTACTTC. This translates into CATSDPADRGETQYF. The chain carries TRBV24-1 and TRBJ2-5; TRBD1 aligns across 8 bases. This CDR3 region has 15 residues. V dropped 3 bases and J dropped 4; count of bases not matched to a gene: 6. The germline gives CDR1 KGHDR, CDR2 SFDVKD.